This T cell receptor beta chain was recorded in a study of shared clonotypes between healthy human individuals (TCRdb year 2020). As for the study more broadly: Two women and a few men aged 18 to 49 years were included in the cohort. To estimate repertoire size and how much clonotype sharing occurs between individuals, the study deeply sequenced the blood TCR repertoires of several healthy adults. To increase sequencing depth and limit assay-specific biases, TCR repertoire library preparation and sequencing were carried out by different laboratories using diverse techniques. Each donor's leukapheresis produced roughly between about 0.8 and 10 billion PBMCs. Per donor, three plates each were used for CD4 naive and CD4 memory, two for CD8 naive, and one for CD8 memory. Results the study describes overall, beyond this receptor: Naive subsets generally had larger estimated clonotype richness than memory subsets did. Rarefaction of sorted-subset datasets indicated incomplete sequencing despite the large sequencing depth. Pairwise subsampling led to the expectation that sequencing depth would affect the degree of clonotype sharing among donors. Sampling was restricted to blood, and TCR repertoires in tissue are likely to differ from TCR repertoires in blood. Because the study included only a small number of donors, the genetic and exposure-history diversity represented was limited. Clonotypes shared by all four sorted-subset donors showed higher generation probabilities than non-shared clonotypes. About 5% of naive CD4, around 4% of naive CD8, roughly 2.5% of memory CD4, and roughly 0.4% of memory CD8 clonotypes were shared across a few donors.

The CDR3, cysteine through phenylalanine, is 15 amino acids long. Of the read, only the CDR3 DNA is kept; its 45 bases are in frame from base 1. For this chain, trimming is 7 bases at the V end and 6 bases at the J end, and the number of junction bases without a gene match is 12. The germline V gene provides CDR1 SNHLY and CDR2 FYNNEI. CD8 naive samples were CD45RO-negative cells positively selected for CCR7, giving a CD45RA+CCR7+ population that excluded TemRA cells. Healthy HIV-negative adults with no recently reported acute infections or vaccinations were included as donors. Only Caucasian adults living in Nashville, Tennessee, USA were represented among the donors. Blood was collected by leukapheresis, and PBMCs were isolated by Ficoll-Histopaque density gradient centrifugation and then cryopreserved in liquid nitrogen vapor phase. Purity and quantity of every magnetically sorted T cell population were checked by analytical flow cytometry. Each sorted fraction had its genomic DNA isolated and then quantified by UV absorbance on a Nanodrop 2000c.

Turning to this clone: It has no known antigen specificity. Base qualities are not recorded, but no much larger clone differs from it by a single base.

Using the deep immunoSEQ assay, TCR CDR3 regions were amplified from genomic DNA by multiplex PCR. Genomic DNA extracted from each cell subset was distributed evenly over all wells of several immunoSEQ 96-well plates, and each plate served as one replicate. For sorted subsets, each replicate PCR was loaded with 150 to 250 ng genomic DNA, equivalent to 30,000 or so T cell genomes. The purified libraries were quantified using a Qubit 3.0 fluorometer, sized with a Bioanalyzer 2100, and then quantified again using the KAPA Library Quantification kit. Each immunoSEQ 96-well plate was sequenced on its own single-read 150-cycle Illumina NextSeq 550 flow cell. The original methods were these. Because the immunoSEQ output included only junctional sequences and no quality scores, the filtering could not be the same as the filtering used for full-length reads. Sequences were annotated with PyIR, a Python wrapper for IgBLAST v1.9, using IMGT germline references to assign V/J genes and CDR3. Reads were removed for weak V/J assignments (E-value above 1e-6), missing CDR3, stop codons, out-of-frame junctions, or ambiguous translated residues. A V3J clonotype was defined by an identical inferred V gene, J gene, and CDR3 amino acid sequence. Percentage overlap between repertoires was calculated by dividing the number of shared unique clonotypes by the size of the smaller repertoire. Three approaches were used to assess repertoire richness: RTK rarefaction, the Chao1 estimator, and Recon v2.1 estimates of unobserved clonotypes. For all TCRbeta clonotypes obtained by the gDNA method from a handful of donors, generation probabilities were computed with OLGA. This is the immuneACCESS table as TCRdb keeps it, with only in-frame sequences that have V and J called. A part of the clones is gone; compared with another copy, unresolved V genes explain less than half, and the rest is unexplained. Clone size and the V and J calls come from that table; the DNA yielded D and trimming. The sample yields 550,000 to 750,000 clones; about 90% were counted once. Roughly 24% of the sample goes to the ten largest clones.

This TCR was recovered from a young man in good health. Material: naive CD8+ T cells sorted from blood. What this sample's cell subset or site label stands for: CD45RA+CCR7+. Recombination connected TRBV2 to TRBJ2-4, and 7 junctional nucleotides match TRBD2. In nucleotide form, the sequence is TGTGCCAGCACGCCGGGAGGCCGGGGTAGAAACATTCAGTACTTC. The resulting protein is CASTPGGRGRNIQYF.